This is a list of T cell receptor beta chains from one sample in a study of T cells after posttransplantation cyclophosphamide. Profiling relied on immunoSEQ multiplex PCR, and the TCRdb table lists in-frame clones only, not all of them. The sample is made up of approximately 39,000 clones, none counted only once. Material for sequencing was PBMCs. These receptors were obtained from a man aged 50 or older in good health, CMV-negative, and a related stem cell transplant donor. CDR3s leave out the opening cysteine and the closing phenylalanine or tryptophan.

v_call	j_call	cdr3_aa
TRBV1	TRBJ2-1	TSSQDRSSGTHLYNEQF
TRBV10-2	TRBJ1-1	ASTREAGTEAF
TRBV4-3	TRBJ2-3	ASSRLPTSGGAIDTQY
TRBV7-9	TRBJ1-2	ASSSRDRQGTAGYT
TRBV7-9	TRBJ1-5	ASSLGRTDNQPQH
TRBV4-3	TRBJ2-6	ASSQAGGRVSGANVLT
TRBV2	TRBJ2-4	ASSERQGVQY
TRBV18	TRBJ2-7	ASSPRTGFEEQY
TRBV7-2	TRBJ1-5	ASSRDRGPQH
TRBV14	TRBJ2-7	ASSQTGVSYEQY
TRBV6-5	TRBJ2-5	ASRGTGGGETQY
TRBV27	TRBJ2-7	ASSLTGQGNKQY
TRBV21-1	TRBJ2-1	ASSKGTGVVEQF
TRBV5-1	TRBJ2-3	ASSSGWASGGTDTQY
TRBV11-2	TRBJ2-7	ASSLGRGSSYEQY
TRBV19	TRBJ1-5	ASSITAGYQPQH
TRBV4-3	TRBJ1-6	ASSQLTGAWDNSPLH
TRBV15	TRBJ1-4	ATSRRSQGEKLF
TRBV9	TRBJ1-2	ASSVYPIRNYGYT
TRBV4-1	TRBJ2-5	ASSLYLAGGQETQY
TRBV7-9	TRBJ1-5	ASSFSPGTVNQPQH
TRBV27	TRBJ2-1	ASSLSHYNEQF
TRBV4-2	TRBJ2-2	ASSQDRGPGTGELF